This record looks at one TCR beta chain sequence and its context. The antigen remains unidentified. The sample belongs to a study of shared clonotypes between healthy human individuals. The authors split each subset's genomic DNA evenly across several immunoSEQ plates. Measured with immunoSEQ multiplex PCR; TCRdb has only the in-frame clones, and not every one. The table lists millions of clones, roughly 92% of them singletons. Broader study findings: Clonotypes which were not shared had lower generation probabilities than clonotypes that all four donors shared.

The CDR3 spans 14 residues. Trimming cost V 1 base and J 2 bases, with 9 bases left between them. Germline CDR1 and CDR2: SGHTA and FQGNSA. V usage is TRBV7-2 and J usage is TRBJ2-7; tentative D call: TRBD1 (6 bases). The sequencing input was naive CD4+ T cells sorted from blood. Subset meaning: CD45RA+ positively selected. The sequence was obtained from a man aged 18 to 29 in good health. CDR3 sequence: CASSLEGQTYEQYF. CDR3 DNA: TGTGCCAGCAGCTTAGAGGGACAAACCTACGAGCAGTACTTC.